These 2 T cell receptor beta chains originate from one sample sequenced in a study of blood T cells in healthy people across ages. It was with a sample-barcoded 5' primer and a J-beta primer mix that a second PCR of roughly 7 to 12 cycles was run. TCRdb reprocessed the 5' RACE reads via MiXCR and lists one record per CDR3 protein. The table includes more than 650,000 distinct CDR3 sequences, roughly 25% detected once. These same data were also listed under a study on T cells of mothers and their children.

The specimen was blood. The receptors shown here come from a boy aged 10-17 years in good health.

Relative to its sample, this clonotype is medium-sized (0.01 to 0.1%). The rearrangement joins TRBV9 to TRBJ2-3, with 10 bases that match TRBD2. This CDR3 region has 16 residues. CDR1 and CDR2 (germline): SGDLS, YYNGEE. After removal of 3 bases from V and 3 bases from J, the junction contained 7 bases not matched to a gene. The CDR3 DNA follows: TGTGCCAGCAGCGCCCAAGTGGGACTAGCGACAGATACGCAGTATTTT. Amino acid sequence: CASSAQVGLATDTQYF.

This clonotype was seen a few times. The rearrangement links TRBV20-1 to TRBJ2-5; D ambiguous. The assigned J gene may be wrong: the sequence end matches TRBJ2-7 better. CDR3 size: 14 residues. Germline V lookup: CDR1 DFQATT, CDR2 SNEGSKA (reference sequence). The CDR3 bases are TGCAGTGCTAGAGATCAAGGCAGGTCCTACGAGCAGTACTTC. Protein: CSARDQGRSYEQYF.